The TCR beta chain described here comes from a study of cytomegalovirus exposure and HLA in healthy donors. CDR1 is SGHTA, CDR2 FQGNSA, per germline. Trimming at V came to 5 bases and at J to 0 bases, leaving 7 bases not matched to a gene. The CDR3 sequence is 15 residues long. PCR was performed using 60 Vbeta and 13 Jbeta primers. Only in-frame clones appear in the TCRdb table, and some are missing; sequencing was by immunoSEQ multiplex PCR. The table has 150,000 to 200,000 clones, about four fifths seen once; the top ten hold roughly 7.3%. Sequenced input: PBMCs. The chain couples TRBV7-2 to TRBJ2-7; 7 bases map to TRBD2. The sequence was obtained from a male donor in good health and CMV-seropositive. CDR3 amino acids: CASSNLADRSYEQYF. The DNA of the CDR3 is TGTGCCAGCAGCAATCTAGCGGACCGCTCCTACGAGCAGTACTTC.